The 29 T cell receptor beta chains in this list originate from one sample, sequenced in a study of blood T cells in healthy people across ages. Next came a second PCR, run for roughly 6 to 11 cycles, which used a sample-barcoded 5' primer along with a J-beta primer mix. TCRdb redid the calling of the 5' RACE reads with MiXCR, one entry per CDR3 protein. The sample holds over 1,200,000 distinct CDR3 sequences, approximately 59% seen once. The source material was blood. The receptor source for this set is a man younger than 30 in good health.

With regard to this clonotype: A much larger clonotype is one base distant, so this may be a read error. This sequence joins TRBV6-1 and TRBJ2-2, with D tentatively TRBD2 (6 bases). CDR3 length equals 13 residues. CDR1 MNHNS and CDR2 SASEGT come from the germline V gene. The CDR3 region is CASSDRTPGGLFF. CDR3 nucleotide sequence: TGTGCCAGCAGTGACCGGACACCCGGGGGGCTGTTTTTT.

V gene TRBV27 combines with J gene TRBJ1-2; D gene unclear. Trimming took off 6 bases at V and 4 bases at J, with 12 bases between the two ends. This CDR3 has 13 residues. The V gene's germline CDR1 is MNHEY and CDR2 SMNVEV (reference sequence). CDR3 loop: CASSPGYPYGYTF. The CDR3 DNA reads as TGTGCCAGCAGCCCCGGATACCCCTATGGCTACACCTTC.

The V call is TRBV9, the J call TRBJ1-2, with a tentative D call TRBD1 (6 bases). Trimming pared 1 base from V and 3 bases from J, leaving 7 bases between. Germline loops: CDR1 SGDLS, CDR2 YYNGEE. This CDR3 contains 13 residues. CDR3 residues: CASSVSGDYGYTF. CDR3 in DNA: TGTGCCAGCAGCGTATCAGGGGACTATGGCTACACCTTC.

This chain uses TRBV4-3 with TRBJ2-1; 15 bases fit TRBD2. The CDR3 is 15 amino acids. The junction had 7 bases not matched to a gene; V was cut back by 3 bases and J by 13 bases. CDR1 is LGHNA, CDR2 YSLEER, per germline. The chain's CDR3 is CASSQAGTSGGIQFF. DNA of the CDR3: TGCGCCAGCAGCCAGGCAGGGACTAGCGGGGGGATACAGTTCTTC.

The rearrangement joins TRBV6-5 to TRBJ1-4, with 10 bases lining up with TRBD1. Trimming at V came to 0 bases and at J to 2 bases, leaving 3 bases not matched to a gene. CDR3 size: 17 residues. Per germline, CDR1 MNHEY and CDR2 SVGAGI. DNA for the CDR3: TGTGCCAGCAGTTACTCTGGGACAGGGGCGACTAATGAAAAACTGTTTTTT. It codes for CASSYSGTGATNEKLFF.

This chain connects TRBV29-1 to TRBJ1-1; tentative D call: TRBD1 (5 bases). This CDR3 region has 13 residues. CDR1 and CDR2 from the germline V gene are SQVTM and ANQGSEA. The V gene lost 8 bases and the J gene lost 2 bases, with 15 bases spanning the gap. CDR3 sequence reads: CSTTPGGNTEAFF. The CDR3 DNA is TGCAGCACAACACCGGGGGGAAACACTGAAGCTTTCTTT.

The CDR3 region is CASSQQGGIGYEQYF. CDR3 in DNA: TGCGCCAGCAGCCAGCAGGGGGGGATCGGATACGAGCAGTACTTC. The chain combines TRBV4-3 with TRBJ2-7, with D possibly being TRBD1 or TRBD2 (7 bases each). Trimming shortened V by 3 bases and J by 4 bases, and 16 bases separated the two germline ends. Germline V gives CDR1 LGHNA, CDR2 YSLEER. This CDR3 is built from 15 residues.

The chain carries TRBV20-1 and TRBJ2-2; 14 nucleotides agree with TRBD2. V was clipped by 5 bases and J by 6 bases; unmatched bases: 8. This CDR3 is built from 16 residues. The germline CDR1 and CDR2 sequences are DFQATT and SNEGSKA (reference sequence). Here the CDR3 reads CSAESGTSGRSGELFF. The CDR3 DNA is TGCAGTGCTGAATCCGGGACTAGCGGGAGATCCGGGGAGCTGTTTTTT.

The chain employs TRBV20-1 and TRBJ1-2; TRBD1 aligns across 7 bases. The CDR3 consists of 12 residues. V was clipped by 6 bases and J by 3 bases; unmatched bases: 4. CDR1 and CDR2 (germline): DFQATT, SNEGSKA (reference sequence). The CDR3 is CSAIDRDYGYTF. The CDR3 DNA reads TGCAGTGCCATAGACAGGGACTATGGCTACACCTTC.

The chain uses TRBV29-1 and TRBJ1-2, with TRBD1 as a possible D gene (6 bases). In germline, CDR1 is SQVTM, CDR2 ANQGSEA. The CDR3 has 10 residues. Trimming took off 4 bases at V and 8 bases at J, with 8 bases between the two ends. The CDR3: CSVGDNGYTF. The CDR3 coding sequence is TGCAGCGTTGGGGACAACGGCTACACCTTC.

CDR3 nucleotide sequence: TGCAGTGCCCTTTATATCTCCTACGAGCAGTACTTC. Translated: CSALYISYEQYF. The rearrangement links TRBV20-1 to TRBJ2-7; unclear D gene. Germline V gene lookup returns CDR1 DFQATT and CDR2 SNEGSKA (reference sequence). V was pared by 6 bases and J by 0 bases, with 9 bases between. The CDR3 consists of 12 residues.

The genes are TRBV27 and TRBJ1-2, with unresolved D. Trimming shortened V by 5 bases and J by 3 bases, and 10 bases separated the two germline ends. The CDR3 loop spans 13 amino acids. CDR1 and CDR2 from the germline V gene are MNHEY and SMNVEV (reference sequence). The CDR3 region is CASSAGIDYGYTF. CDR3 bases: TGTGCCAGCAGTGCCGGGATCGACTATGGCTACACCTTC.

This clonotype was picked up one time. The chain joins TRBV20-1 to TRBJ2-2; the D call may be TRBD1 or TRBD2 (5 bases each). The CDR3 loop spans 16 amino acids. Germline V gives CDR1 DFQATT, CDR2 SNEGSKA (reference sequence). V was cut by 1 base and J by 6 bases, with 18 bases left in between. CDR3 in amino acids: CSARVPGSAGSGELFF. The CDR3 region has the DNA TGCAGTGCTAGAGTCCCAGGGAGCGCTGGGTCCGGGGAGCTGTTTTTT.

This chain links TRBV2 with TRBJ2-3; 12 bases match TRBD2. V lost 6 bases and J lost 2; bases outside the gene matches: 6. This CDR3 has 16 residues. Per the germline V gene, CDR1 is SNHLY and CDR2 is FYNNEI. CDR3: CASRRGLAGNTDTQYF. In DNA, the CDR3 is TGTGCCAGCAGACGCGGACTAGCGGGAAACACAGATACGCAGTATTTT.

This clonotype has a handful of counts. The chain uses TRBV27 and TRBJ2-7; a possible D gene is TRBD1 (6 bases). Germline CDR1 reads MNHEY; CDR2 reads SMNVEV (reference sequence). Trimming removed 6 bases from V and 3 bases from J, with 12 bases in between. The CDR3 is 13 amino acids. CDR3 DNA: TGTGCCAGCAGCAAGAGGGGGTTCTACGAGCAGTACTTC. It encodes CASSKRGFYEQYF.

The genes are TRBV21-1 and TRBJ2-7; the listed D gene, TRBD1, was not tested against the DNA. TRBV21-1 constitutes a pseudogene. The CDR3 spans 15 residues. The CDR3 bases are TGTGCCAGCAGCTCAAGTCCCGGGACAGGGTTCGAGCAGTACTTC. It specifies CASSSSPGTGFEQYF.

The gene calls are TRBV6-2 or TRBV6-3 and TRBJ1-5, with D unclear. Trimming shortened V by 4 bases and J by 0 bases, and 10 bases separated the two germline ends. Germline loops: CDR1 MNHEY, CDR2 SVGEGT. The CDR3 has 15 amino acids. CDR3 in DNA: TGTGCCAGCAGTTCGGGCCAGTATAGCAATCAGCCCCAGCATTTT. Amino acids: CASSSGQYSNQPQHF.

V is TRBV20-1 and J is TRBJ2-1, with unresolved D. The CDR3 length is 14 residues. Germline V lookup: CDR1 DFQATT, CDR2 SNEGSKA (reference sequence). V lost 0 bases, J lost 1 base, and 7 bases lay in between. The CDR3 is CSAREAKSYNEQFF. DNA of the CDR3: TGCAGTGCTAGAGAAGCCAAGTCCTACAATGAGCAGTTCTTC.

The rearrangement joins TRBV4-1 to TRBJ2-5, with a tentative D call TRBD2 (6 bases). CDR3 length: 16 residues. Trimming cost V 0 bases and J 7 bases, with 18 bases left between them. CDR1 is MGHRA and CDR2 is YSYEKL in the germline V gene. As DNA, the CDR3 is TGCGCCAGCAGCCAAGATCGACTAGGTCCCCCCGGGACCCAGTACTTC. The encoded protein is CASSQDRLGPPGTQYF.

This clonotype was found once. The chain employs TRBV11-2 and TRBJ2-1, with TRBD2 matching 9 bases. V was clipped by 5 bases and J by 8 bases; unmatched bases: 7. Germline V gives CDR1 SGHAT, CDR2 FQNNGV. This CDR3 contains 14 residues. CDR3 sequence (DNA): TGTGCCAGCAGCCGAATACTAGCGGGCTATGAGCAGTTCTTC. This translates into CASSRILAGYEQFF.

CDR3 nucleotides: TGTGCCAGCAGCCAAGCAGCGGCCAATGAGCAGTTCTTC. Its protein is CASSQAAANEQFF. The genes are TRBV3-1 and TRBJ2-1, with a tentative D call TRBD2 (5 bases). Trimming cost V 1 base and J 6 bases, with 7 bases left between them. Germline CDR1 is LGHDT and CDR2 is YNNKEL (reference sequence). The CDR3 totals 13 residues.

In this sample, this clonotype turned up a few times. The chain recombines TRBV2 with TRBJ2-7; tentatively, D is TRBD1 or TRBD2 (8 bases each). Deletions cut 11 bases from V and 0 bases from J, with 17 bases between. This CDR3 spans 14 amino acids. Germline assignment: CDR1 SNHLY and CDR2 FYNNEI. This CDR3 reads CAPGGDRLSYEQYF. DNA of the CDR3: TGTGCCCCGGGGGGGGACAGGCTCTCCTACGAGCAGTACTTC.

The chain recombines TRBV5-1 with TRBJ2-7; 11 nucleotides agree with TRBD2. The CDR3 consists of 14 residues. Unmatched junction bases numbered 2, after V lost 2 bases and J lost 4 bases. The germline CDR1 and CDR2 sequences are SGHRS and YFSETQ. This CDR3 reads CASSLLAGEYEQYF. CDR3 coding DNA: TGCGCCAGCAGCTTACTAGCGGGAGAGTACGAGCAGTACTTC.

The V gene is TRBV7-2, the J gene TRBJ2-3; 7 nucleotides agree with TRBD1. The CDR3 length is 15 residues. Germline V CDR1 and CDR2: SGHTA, FQGNSA. V dropped 3 bases and J dropped 6; count of bases not matched to a gene: 9. The CDR3 here is CASSLQQTGIDTQYF. The DNA of the CDR3 is TGTGCCAGCAGCTTGCAACAGACAGGGATTGATACGCAGTATTTT.

The chain joins TRBV3-1 to TRBJ2-2; TRBD2 matches 7 bases. Germline CDR1 and CDR2: LGHDT and YNNKEL (reference sequence). The length of the CDR3 is 15 residues. V gave up 0 bases and J gave up 6 bases; unmatched junction bases: 4. As DNA, the CDR3 is TGTGCCAGCAGCCAAGATCGAGGGAGGGCCGGGGAGCTGTTTTTT. Encoded protein: CASSQDRGRAGELFF. The complete variable domain, with remaining parts taken from reference TRBV3-1 and TRBJ2-2, reads DTAVSQTPKYLVTQMGNDKSIKCEQNLGHDTMYWYKQDSKKFLKIMFSYNNKELIINETVPNRFSPKSPDKAHLNLHINSLELGDSAVYFCASSQDRGRAGELFFGEGSRLTVL.

V usage is TRBV9 and J usage is TRBJ2-5; possibly TRBD1 for D (6 bases). The V end was cut by 2 bases, the J end by 2 bases, with 10 bases between. Germline CDR1 and CDR2: SGDLS and YYNGEE. The CDR3 has 14 residues. The CDR3 DNA sequence: TGTGCCAGCAGCGTCGGACAGAGTCAAGAGACCCAGTACTTC. Its translation is CASSVGQSQETQYF.

This clonotype was seen just once. The genes are TRBV3-1 and TRBJ2-1, with D perhaps TRBD2 (6 bases). There are 15 residues in the CDR3. Germline lookup yields CDR1 LGHDT and CDR2 YNNKEL (reference sequence). V shed 0 bases and J shed 3 bases, with 9 bases lying between them. The CDR3: CASSQDGSNYNEQFF. The DNA of the CDR3 is TGTGCCAGCAGCCAAGACGGGAGCAACTACAATGAGCAGTTCTTC.

In nucleotides, the CDR3 is TGTGCCAGCAGTTACTCACGGGGGGAGGACTATGGCTACACCTTC. Translating gives CASSYSRGEDYGYTF. This rearrangement joins TRBV6-6 to TRBJ1-2; TRBD1 is a possible D gene (5 bases). V was trimmed by 0 bases and J by 3 bases, leaving 11 bases between them. Germline CDR1 reads MNHNY; CDR2 reads SVGAGI (reference sequence). This CDR3 spans 15 amino acids.

This clonotype occurred a few times. V gene TRBV12-3 or TRBV12-4 combines with J gene TRBJ2-1; D is perhaps TRBD2 (5 bases). The CDR3 contains 13 residues. Trimming removed 5 bases at V and 4 bases at J, with 9 bases between. CDR3 amino acids: CASSAGNYNEQFF. For the CDR3, the DNA is TGTGCCAGCAGTGCCGGGAATTACAATGAGCAGTTCTTC.